These 2 T cell receptor beta chains were sequenced from one sample in a study of T cell repertoires in Merkel cell carcinoma. Only in-frame clones appear in the TCRdb table, and some are missing; sequencing was by immunoSEQ multiplex PCR. The repertoire holds 13,000 to 15,000 clones, with 76% as singletons. Sequencing was carried out using tumor tissue. The receptor source for this set is an adult with Merkel cell carcinoma.

This chain connects TRBV24-1 to TRBJ1-5; TRBD1 matches 7 bases. The CDR3 consists of 17 residues. In germline, CDR1 is KGHDR, CDR2 SFDVKD. J lost 7 bases, V lost 4 bases, and 15 bases had no gene match. In DNA, the CDR3 is TGTGCCACCAGTGACCGAACCCTACGACAGGGTGAACAGCCCCAGCATTTT. Translated: CATSDRTLRQGEQPQHF.

The chain recombines TRBV3-1 (or the pseudogene TRBV3-2) with TRBJ1-2; D possibly corresponds to TRBD1 (6 bases). Germline CDR1 and CDR2: LGHDT and YNNKEL (reference sequence). V lost 1 base and J lost 5, with 11 bases in between. The CDR3 runs 14 residues. CDR3 bases: TGTGCCAGCAGCCAAGCTAATGGACAGTATGGCTACACCTTC. It yields the protein CASSQANGQYGYTF.